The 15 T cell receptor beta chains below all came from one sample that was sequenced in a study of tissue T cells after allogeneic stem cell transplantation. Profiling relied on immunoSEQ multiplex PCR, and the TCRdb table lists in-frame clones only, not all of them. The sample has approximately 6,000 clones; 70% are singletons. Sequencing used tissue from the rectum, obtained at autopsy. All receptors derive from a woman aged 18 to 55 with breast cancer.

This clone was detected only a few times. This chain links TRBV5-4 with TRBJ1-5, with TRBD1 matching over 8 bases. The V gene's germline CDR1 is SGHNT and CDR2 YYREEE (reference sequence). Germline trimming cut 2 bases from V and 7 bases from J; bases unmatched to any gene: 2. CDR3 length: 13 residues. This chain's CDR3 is CASSLQGEQPQHF. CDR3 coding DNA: TGTGCCAGCAGCTTACAGGGGGAGCAGCCCCAGCATTTT.

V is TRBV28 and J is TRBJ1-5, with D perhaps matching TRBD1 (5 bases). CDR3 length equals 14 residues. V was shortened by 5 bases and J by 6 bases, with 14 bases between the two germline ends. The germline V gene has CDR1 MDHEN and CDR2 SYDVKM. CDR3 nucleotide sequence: TGTGCCAGCAGTGCATGGCAGGGCAGTCAGCCCCAGCATTTT. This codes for CASSAWQGSQPQHF.

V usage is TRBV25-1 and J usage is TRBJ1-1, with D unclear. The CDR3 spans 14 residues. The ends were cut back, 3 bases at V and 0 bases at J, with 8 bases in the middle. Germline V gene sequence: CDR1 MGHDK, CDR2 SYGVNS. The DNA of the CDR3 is TGTGCCAGCAGTGATCGGACGGTGAACACTGAAGCTTTCTTT. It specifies CASSDRTVNTEAFF.

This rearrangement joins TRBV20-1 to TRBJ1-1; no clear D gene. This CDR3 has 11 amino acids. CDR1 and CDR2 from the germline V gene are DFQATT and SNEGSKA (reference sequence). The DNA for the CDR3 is TGCAGGTTGGGCCGGTACACTGAAGCTTTCTTT. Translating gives CRLGRYTEAFF.

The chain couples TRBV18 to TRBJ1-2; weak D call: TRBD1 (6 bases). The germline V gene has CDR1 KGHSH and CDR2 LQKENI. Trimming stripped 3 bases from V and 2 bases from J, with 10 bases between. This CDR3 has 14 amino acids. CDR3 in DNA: TGTGCCAGCTCACCGGGACAACGAAACTATGGCTACACCTTC. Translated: CASSPGQRNYGYTF.

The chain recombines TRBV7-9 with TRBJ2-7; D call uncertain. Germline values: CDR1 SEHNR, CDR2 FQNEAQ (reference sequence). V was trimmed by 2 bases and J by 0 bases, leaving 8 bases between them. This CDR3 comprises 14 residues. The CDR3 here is CASSLSGSSYEQYF. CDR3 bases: TGTGCCAGCAGCTTAAGTGGCAGCTCCTACGAGCAGTACTTC.

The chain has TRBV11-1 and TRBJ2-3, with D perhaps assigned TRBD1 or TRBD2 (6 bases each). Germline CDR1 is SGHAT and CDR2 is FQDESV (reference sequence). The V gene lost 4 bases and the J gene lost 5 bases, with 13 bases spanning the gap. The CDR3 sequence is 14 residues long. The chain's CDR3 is CASSSTGGQDTQYF. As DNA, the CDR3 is TGTGCCAGCAGCTCCACCGGGGGCCAAGATACGCAGTATTTT.

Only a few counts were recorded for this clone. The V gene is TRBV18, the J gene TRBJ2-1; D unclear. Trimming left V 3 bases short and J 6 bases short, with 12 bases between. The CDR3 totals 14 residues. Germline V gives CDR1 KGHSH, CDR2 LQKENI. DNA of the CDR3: TGTGCCAGCTCACCCCCCCTCGAGGCCAATGAGCAGTTCTTC. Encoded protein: CASSPPLEANEQFF.

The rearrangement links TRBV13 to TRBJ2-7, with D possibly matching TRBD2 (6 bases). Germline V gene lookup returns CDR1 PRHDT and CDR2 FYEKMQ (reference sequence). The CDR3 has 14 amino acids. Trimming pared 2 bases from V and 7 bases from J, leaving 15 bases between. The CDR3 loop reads CASSLRAGTGEQYF. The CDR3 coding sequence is TGTGCCAGCAGCTTACGTGCGGGGACGGGGGAGCAGTACTTC.

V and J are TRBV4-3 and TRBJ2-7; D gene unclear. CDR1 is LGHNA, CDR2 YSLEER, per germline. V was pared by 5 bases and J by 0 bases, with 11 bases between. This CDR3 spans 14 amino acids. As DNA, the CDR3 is TGCGCCAGCAGCGAACGGTTTAGCTCCTACGAGCAGTACTTC. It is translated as CASSERFSSYEQYF.

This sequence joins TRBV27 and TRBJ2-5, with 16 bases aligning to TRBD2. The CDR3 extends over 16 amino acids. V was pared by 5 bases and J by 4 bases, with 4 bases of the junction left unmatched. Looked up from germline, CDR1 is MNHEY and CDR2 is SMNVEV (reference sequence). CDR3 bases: TGTGCCAGCAGTCAGGGACTAGCGGGAGGGAGAGAGACCCAGTACTTC. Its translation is CASSQGLAGGRETQYF.

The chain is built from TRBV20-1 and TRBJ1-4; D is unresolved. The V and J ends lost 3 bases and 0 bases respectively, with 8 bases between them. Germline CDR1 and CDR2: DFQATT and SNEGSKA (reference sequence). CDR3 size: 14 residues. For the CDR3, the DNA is TGCAGTGCTAGTATCCAGCCAACTAATGAAAAACTGTTTTTT. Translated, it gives CSASIQPTNEKLFF.

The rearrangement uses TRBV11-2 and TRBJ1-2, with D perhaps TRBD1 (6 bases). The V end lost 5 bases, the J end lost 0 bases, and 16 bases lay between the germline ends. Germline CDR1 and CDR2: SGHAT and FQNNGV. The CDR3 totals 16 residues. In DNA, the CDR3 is TGTGCCAGCAGCCCAGGATCAGGGGTCCCTAACTATGGCTACACCTTC. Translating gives CASSPGSGVPNYGYTF.

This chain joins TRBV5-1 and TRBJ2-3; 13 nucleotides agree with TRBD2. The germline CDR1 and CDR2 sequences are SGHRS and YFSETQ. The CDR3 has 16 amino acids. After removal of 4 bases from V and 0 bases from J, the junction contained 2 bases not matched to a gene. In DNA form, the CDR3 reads TGCGCCAGCAGCACGGGACTAGCGGGAAGCACAGATACGCAGTATTTT. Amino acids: CASSTGLAGSTDTQYF.

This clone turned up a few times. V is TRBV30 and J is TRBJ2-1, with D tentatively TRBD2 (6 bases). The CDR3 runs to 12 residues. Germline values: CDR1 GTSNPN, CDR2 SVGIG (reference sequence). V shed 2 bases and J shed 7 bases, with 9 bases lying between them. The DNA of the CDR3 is TGTGCCTGGAGTAGGGACTTAAATGAGCAGTTCTTC. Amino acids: CAWSRDLNEQFF.